The entry below gives a single T cell receptor beta chain sequence along with its context. This sample is drawn from a study of blood T cell repertoires in COVID-19. The wider study: Both acute and convalescent COVID-19 samples were obtained from the United States, Italy and Spain.

One Seattle source followed patients from active infection through their disease course. Trimming removed 1 base at V and 1 base at J, with 13 bases between. Looked up from germline, CDR1 is SEHNR and CDR2 is FQNEAQ (reference sequence). This CDR3 region has 16 residues. Per the authors' pipeline: Amplifying reference gene primers gave estimates of nucleated cell counts. Profiled with immunoSEQ multiplex PCR; TCRdb holds only in-frame clones, not every one. For V, J and clone size, that table is used; D and trimming come from the DNA. Among 200,000 to 300,000 clones listed, around nine tenths were seen once.

The TCR sequence derives from a man younger than 45 with COVID-19, enrolled during active disease. The chain links TRBV7-9 to TRBJ1-2; D remains unclear. The sample taken for sequencing was peripheral blood. The CDR3 loop reads CASSLVVGLDNYGYTF. DNA for the CDR3: TGTGCCAGCAGCTTAGTTGTCGGGTTGGATAACTATGGCTACACCTTC.